This T cell receptor (beta chain) was identified during a study of T-cell reconstitution after alpha-beta-depleted transplantation in children (dated by TCRdb to the mid-2010s). Some background on the complete study: T-cell immune reconstitution after TCRalphabeta/CD19-depleted allogeneic hematopoietic cell transplantation in children was quantitatively tracked in the study by means of TCR repertoire profiling. The full study reports these points: In some patients, the high TCRbeta diversity seen at day 60 was put down to recipient T cells and intrathymic progenitors that had survived conditioning. Apparently early alphabetaT-cell count recovery about two months after transplant reportedly relied on only several hundred rapidly expanded clones derived from non-depleted graft cells. Over subsequent months, a decline in hyperexpanded clone frequencies was noted, and after one year, T-cell counts and TCRbeta diversity were mostly ascribed to newly produced T cells.

Regarding this clonotype: Its antigen remains unidentified. Per-base quality was not reported, and no clone a single base away is much larger than it.

The sample's treatment or condition, from its label and the paper: allogeneic hematopoietic cell transplantation with graft depleted of TCRalphabeta T cells and CD19 B cells. The transplant recipients were children given TCRalphabeta/CD19-depleted allogeneic hematopoietic cell grafts. Library method: PCR. The data were produced on an Illumina HiSeq 2500. TCR libraries were prepared with molecular barcoding, using unique molecular identifiers to normalize TCRbeta repertoire quantification. TCRdb reprocessed the public reads (quality trimming at Q25 with fastp, clone calling with MiXCR) and kept in-frame beta chains. For every CDR3 protein sequence, its rows merge into one entry that carries the most common genes and DNA. This sample comprises about 830,000 distinct CDR3 sequences, about 16% of them detected only once. Around 5.3% of the sample is held by the ten biggest clonotypes. The junction shows trimming of 0 bases on V and 1 base on J, plus 13 bases between the germline ends. Inclusive of the bounding cysteine and phenylalanine, the CDR3 is 17 residues long. CDR3 DNA only is kept here, 51 bases in frame from base 1. CDR1 and CDR2 (LNHNV, YYDKDF) derive from the germline V gene (reference sequence).

The V and J genes are TRBV15 and TRBJ1-3; the D gene cannot be resolved reliably. This TCR came from a male patient younger than 18 who had a stem cell transplant for acute lymphoblastic leukemia, so the T cells may come from the graft donor. The sample here was PBMCs, mostly from graft donor cells, taken 360 days after TCRalphabeta/CD19-depleted stem cell transplant. The DNA reads as follows: TGTGCCACCAGCAGAGATCCCTCGGCATATTCTGGAAACACCATATATTTT. This translates into CATSRDPSAYSGNTIYF.